This T cell receptor (beta chain) was found in a study of radiation and T cells in renal cell carcinoma. Trimming cost V 6 bases and J 7 bases, with 7 bases left between them. The CDR3 runs to 11 residues. Germline V gives CDR1 DFQATT, CDR2 SNEGSKA (reference sequence). Treatment described: 15 Gy SBRT to primary tumor, nephrectomy 4 weeks later. The study, taken as a whole, reports: No pretreatment tumor biopsies were available for baseline clonotypes. Dominant CDR3 motifs were more common in irradiated tumors than controls.

On this clone itself: Its antigen is unidentified.

The assay was immunoSEQ multiplex PCR, and TCRdb's table has in-frame clones only and misses some. The repertoire includes thousands of clones, 62% of them detected once, and roughly two fifths sits in the top ten. The receptor was isolated from a woman in her sixties with renal cell carcinoma. This chain joins TRBV20-1 and TRBJ1-6, with D tentatively TRBD1 (5 bases). Source: tumor tissue, taken from a patient whose treatment included radiotherapy and nephrectomy. The CDR3 here is CSAAGNSPLHF. The CDR3 DNA sequence: TGCAGTGCAGCAGGGAATTCACCCCTCCACTTT.